The source of this T cell receptor (beta chain) is a study of T cell responses to AZD1222 COVID-19 vaccine. Study overall: Analysis merged second doses at about 4 or about 12 weeks. Study findings and constraints: Vaccine-related CD4 TCRs covered spike, predominating at 160-218 and 743-854.

Only one count was recorded for this clone. The antigen is unknown. V shed 3 bases and J shed 4 bases, with 12 bases lying between them. Germline V gene sequence: CDR1 MGHRA, CDR2 YSYEKL. The CDR3 length is 15 residues. Sequencing was performed with immunoSEQ multiplex PCR; in TCRdb, only in-frame clones are kept and a portion is missing. Of around 100,000 clones listed, 85% to 90% are singletons. The specimen was peripheral blood, collected on day 0 of AZD1222 vaccination. The chain links TRBV4-1 to TRBJ2-2, with a weak D call TRBD2 (5 bases). The TCR comes from an adult in good health. The CDR3 sequence is CASSHGGGVTGELFF. The CDR3, as DNA: TGCGCCAGCAGCCATGGAGGTGGTGTCACCGGGGAGCTGTTTTTT.